This T cell receptor beta chain was obtained from a study of blood T cell repertoires in COVID-19. Trimming pared 7 bases from V and 3 bases from J, leaving 12 bases between. From germline, CDR1 is LNHDA and CDR2 SQIVND (reference sequence). The CDR3 is made up of 13 amino acids. In the original processing: Cell counts per sample came from amplifying reference gene primers. The method was immunoSEQ multiplex PCR; TCRdb's version includes in-frame clones alone and lacks a portion of them. V and J calls and clone size are copied from that table; D and trimming were computed from the DNA. The sample holds just over 300,000 clones, just over 85% seen once.

Material: PBMCs or T cells enriched from blood (not recorded which). The chain links TRBV19 to TRBJ1-2; D is undetermined. The TCR comes from a man younger than 40 who had recovered from COVID-19. The CDR3 nucleotides are TGTGCCAGTATTGGCGGGCCTGACTATGGCTACACCTTC. The encoded protein is CASIGGPDYGYTF.